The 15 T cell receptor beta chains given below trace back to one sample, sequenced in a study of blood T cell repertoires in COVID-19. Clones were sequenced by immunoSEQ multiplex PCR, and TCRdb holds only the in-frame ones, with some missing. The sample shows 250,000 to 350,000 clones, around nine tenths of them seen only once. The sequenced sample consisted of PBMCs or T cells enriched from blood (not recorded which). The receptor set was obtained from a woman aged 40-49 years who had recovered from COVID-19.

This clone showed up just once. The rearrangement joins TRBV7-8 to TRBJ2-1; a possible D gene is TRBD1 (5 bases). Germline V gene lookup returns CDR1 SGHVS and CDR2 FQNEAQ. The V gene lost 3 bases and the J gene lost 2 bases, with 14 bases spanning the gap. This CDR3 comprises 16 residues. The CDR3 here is CASSLTASKAYNEQFF. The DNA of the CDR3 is TGTGCCAGCAGCTTGACAGCATCCAAGGCCTACAATGAGCAGTTCTTC.

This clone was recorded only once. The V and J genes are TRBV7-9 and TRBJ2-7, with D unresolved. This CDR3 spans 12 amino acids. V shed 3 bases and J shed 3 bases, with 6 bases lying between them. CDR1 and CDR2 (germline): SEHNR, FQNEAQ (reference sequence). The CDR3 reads CASSLQIYEQYF. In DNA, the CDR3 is TGTGCCAGCAGCTTGCAGATCTACGAGCAGTACTTC.

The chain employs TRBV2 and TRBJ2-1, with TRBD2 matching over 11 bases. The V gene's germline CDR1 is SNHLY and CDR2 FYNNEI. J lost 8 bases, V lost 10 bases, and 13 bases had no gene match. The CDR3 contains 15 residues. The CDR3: CATHRLLAGEDEQFF. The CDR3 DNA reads TGTGCCACACACCGCTTACTAGCGGGAGAGGATGAGCAGTTCTTC.

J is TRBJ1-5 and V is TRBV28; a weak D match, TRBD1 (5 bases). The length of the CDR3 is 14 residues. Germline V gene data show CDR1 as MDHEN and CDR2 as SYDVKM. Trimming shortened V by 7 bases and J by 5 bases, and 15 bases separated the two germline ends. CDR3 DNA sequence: TGTGCCAGCATTAGGGACTATTCGGATCAGCCCCAGCATTTT. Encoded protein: CASIRDYSDQPQHF.

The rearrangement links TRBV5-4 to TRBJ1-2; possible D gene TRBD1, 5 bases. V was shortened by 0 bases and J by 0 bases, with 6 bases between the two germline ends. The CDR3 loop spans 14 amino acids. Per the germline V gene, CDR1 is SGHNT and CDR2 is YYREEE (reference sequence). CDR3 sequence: CASSLAGPNYGYTF. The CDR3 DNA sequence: TGTGCCAGCAGCTTGGCAGGGCCTAACTATGGCTACACCTTC.

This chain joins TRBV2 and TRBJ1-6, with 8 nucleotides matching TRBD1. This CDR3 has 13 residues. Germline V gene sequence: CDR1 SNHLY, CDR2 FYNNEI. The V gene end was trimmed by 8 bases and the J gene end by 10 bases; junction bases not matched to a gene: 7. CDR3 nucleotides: TGTGCCAGCCAAGGACAGGGCAGGTCACCCCTCCACTTT. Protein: CASQGQGRSPLHF.

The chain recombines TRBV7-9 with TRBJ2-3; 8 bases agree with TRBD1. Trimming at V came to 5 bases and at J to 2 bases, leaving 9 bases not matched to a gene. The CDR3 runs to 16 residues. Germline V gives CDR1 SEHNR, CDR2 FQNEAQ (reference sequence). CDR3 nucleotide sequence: TGTGCCAGCAGCGCCAGGGGGCGCGGGACCACAGATACGCAGTATTTT. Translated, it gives CASSARGRGTTDTQYF. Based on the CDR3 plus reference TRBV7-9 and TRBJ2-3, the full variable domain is DTGVSQNPRHKITKRGQNVTFRCDPISEHNRLYWYRQTLGQGPEFLTYFQNEAQLEKSRLLSDRFSAERPKGSFSTLEIQRTEQGDSAMYLCASSARGRGTTDTQYFGPGTRLTVL.

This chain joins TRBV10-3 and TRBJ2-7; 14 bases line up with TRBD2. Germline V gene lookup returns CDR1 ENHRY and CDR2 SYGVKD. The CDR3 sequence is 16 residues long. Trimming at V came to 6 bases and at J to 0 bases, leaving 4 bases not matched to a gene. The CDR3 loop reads CAIRGGTSGSSYEQYF. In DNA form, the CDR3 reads TGTGCCATCAGGGGGGGGACTAGCGGGAGCTCCTACGAGCAGTACTTC.

The CDR3 here is CASRTSGPTYEQYF. The CDR3 DNA is TGTGCCAGCAGAACTAGCGGGCCTACCTACGAGCAGTACTTC. The chain joins TRBV27 to TRBJ2-7, with 9 bases fitting TRBD2. Losses at the gene ends were 6 bases for V and 2 bases for J; bases not matched to a gene: 5. CDR3 length: 14 residues. Germline V CDR1 and CDR2: MNHEY, SMNVEV (reference sequence).

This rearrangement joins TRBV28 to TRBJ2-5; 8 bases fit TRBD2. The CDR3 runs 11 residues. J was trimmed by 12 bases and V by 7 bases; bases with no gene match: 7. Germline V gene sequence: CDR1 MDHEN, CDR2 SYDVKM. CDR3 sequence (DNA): TGTGCCAGCACCACTAGCGGCCGGGAGTACTTC. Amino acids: CASTTSGREYF.

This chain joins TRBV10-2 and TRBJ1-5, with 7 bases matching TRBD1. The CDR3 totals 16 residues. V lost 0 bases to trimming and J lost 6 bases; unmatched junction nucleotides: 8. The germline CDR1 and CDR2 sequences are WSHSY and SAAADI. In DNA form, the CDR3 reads TGCGCCAGCAGTGAGTCAAGGAGGGGGCCCCTTCAGCCCCAGCATTTT. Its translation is CASSESRRGPLQPQHF.

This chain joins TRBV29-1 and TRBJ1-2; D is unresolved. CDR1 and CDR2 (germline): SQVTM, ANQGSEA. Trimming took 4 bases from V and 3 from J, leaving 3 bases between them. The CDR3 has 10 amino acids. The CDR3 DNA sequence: TGCAGCGTTGCCGACTATGGCTACACCTTC. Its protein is CSVADYGYTF.

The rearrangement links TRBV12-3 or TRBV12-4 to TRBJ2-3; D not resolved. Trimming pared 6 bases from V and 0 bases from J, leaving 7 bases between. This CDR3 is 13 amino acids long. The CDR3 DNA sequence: TGTGCCAGCAGCCAGACTAGCACAGATACGCAGTATTTT. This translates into CASSQTSTDTQYF.

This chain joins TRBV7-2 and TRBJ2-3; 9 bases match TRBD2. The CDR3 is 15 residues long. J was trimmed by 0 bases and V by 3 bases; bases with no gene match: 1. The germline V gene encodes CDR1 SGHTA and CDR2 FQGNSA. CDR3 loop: CASSFTSGSTDTQYF. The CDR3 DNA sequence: TGTGCCAGCAGCTTTACTAGCGGGAGCACAGATACGCAGTATTTT. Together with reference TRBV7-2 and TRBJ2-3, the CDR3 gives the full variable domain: GAGVSQSPSNKVTEKGKDVELRCDPISGHTALYWYRQSLGQGLEFLIYFQGNSAPDKSGLPSDRFSAERTGGSVSTLTIQRTQQEDSAVYLCASSFTSGSTDTQYFGPGTRLTVL.

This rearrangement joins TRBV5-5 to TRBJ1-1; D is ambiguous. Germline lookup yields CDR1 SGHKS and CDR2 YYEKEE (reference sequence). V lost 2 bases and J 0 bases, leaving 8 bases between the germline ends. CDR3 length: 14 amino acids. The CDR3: CASSFRGVNTEAFF. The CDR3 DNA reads TGTGCCAGCAGCTTTCGCGGTGTGAACACTGAAGCTTTCTTT.